This T cell receptor beta chain was identified during a study of CD8+ T cells in alopecia areata. For the study at large: Twice a day, 5 to 10 mg of oral tofacitinib was administered to treated patients. Treated patients' severity was scored by percentage of affected scalp area. Study results and limitations: Clarity of TCR sharing across patients fell short of that in mice, possibly HLA-related.

Treatment defined: oral pan-JAK inhibitor, 5-10 mg twice daily. Those with alopecia areata gave lesional scalp punch biopsies and peripheral blood. With regard to this clone: Its antigen is currently unknown.

Investigators isolated RNA and reverse transcribed it into cDNA to act as the sequencing template. Measured with immunoSEQ multiplex PCR; TCRdb has only the in-frame clones, and not every one. The sample has fewer than 250,000 clones; roughly 60% are singletons. Source: CD4+ T cells sorted from blood, taken at week 24, from a patient treated with tofacitinib. The receptor was isolated from a human donor with alopecia areata.

CDR3 protein: CSGGQGGPAFF. The CDR3 DNA reads TGCAGCGGCGGACAGGGAGGGCCAGCTTTCTTT. J is TRBJ1-1 and V is TRBV29-1, with 8 bases identical to TRBD1. The V gene's germline CDR1 is SQVTM and CDR2 ANQGSEA. V trimming: 7 bases; J trimming: 10 bases; junction bases outside the gene matches: 8. The CDR3 runs to 11 residues. The full variable domain, in which reference TRBV29-1 and TRBJ1-1 provide the parts outside the CDR3, is SAVISQKPSRDICQRGTSLTIQCQVDSQVTMMFWYRQQPGQSLTLIATANQGSEATYESGFVIDKFPISRPNLTFSTLTVSNMSPEDSSIYLCSGGQGGPAFFGQGTRLTVV.